This T cell receptor beta chain was profiled in a study of blood T cells in healthy people across ages. About the study: There was about one barcoded beta molecule captured by template switching per two T cells. Findings and limits, study-wide: Estimates based on one million T cells were treated as lower bounds.

Donors ranged from about 6 to 90 years old and were healthy Caucasians in Russia. On this clonotype itself: Its antigen is still unknown.

Primed by a sample-barcoded 5' primer and a J-beta primer mix, a second PCR proceeded for roughly 6 to 12 cycles. Each cDNA molecule was tagged by a template-switch adaptor that had 12 random nucleotides. From the 5' RACE reads, TCRdb called clonotypes with MiXCR, one entry per CDR3 protein. Of about 680,000 distinct CDR3 sequences in the sample, 45% to 50% are singletons; the top ten hold around 32%. This sequence was found in an older woman in good health. The sequencing sample was made of blood.

CDR3 protein: CASSRGLAGGPRYNEQYF. In DNA, the CDR3 is TGTGCCAGCAGTCGAGGACTAGCGGGAGGGCCAAGGTACAATGAGCAGTACTTC. The chain employs TRBV27 and TRBJ2-7; TRBD2 matches at 15 bases. Per germline, CDR1 MNHEY and CDR2 SMNVEV (reference sequence). V was clipped by 5 bases and J by 7 bases; unmatched bases: 15. The CDR3 spans 18 residues.